Below, one TCR beta chain is given with its context. Its antigen remains unidentified. The sample is drawn from a study of T cell responses to AZD1222 COVID-19 vaccine. Study-level findings and limits: The donor group comprised mostly white British people and more females; the analysis possibly underestimated clonal diversity. No day 14 peak samples; only post-peak repertoires were characterized. Researchers report vaccine-associated CD4 TCRs spanning spike, with dominance at 160-218 and 743-854. Spike-specific TCR breadth and depth went up after people got two AZD1222 doses.

Libraries were prepared by immunoSEQ multiplex PCR; TCRdb keeps only in-frame clonotypes and omits some of them. The sample carries fewer than 130,000 clones, about four fifths recorded once. V was trimmed by 6 bases and J by 4 bases, leaving 16 bases between them. The CDR3 sequence is 14 residues long. Germline V gene data show CDR1 as SNHLY and CDR2 as FYNNEI. J is TRBJ2-7 and V is TRBV2; TRBD2 might be the D (5 bases). The input for sequencing was peripheral blood, taken on day 0 of AZD1222 vaccination. The receptor was derived from an adult in good health. The CDR3 coding sequence is TGTGCCAGCAGGGCTAGTGGAGGATTGTACGAGCAGTACTTC. The encoded protein is CASRASGGLYEQYF. Using reference TRBV2 and TRBJ2-7 for the parts outside the CDR3, the full variable domain is EPEVTQTPSHQVTQMGQEVILRCVPISNHLYFYWYRQILGQKVEFLVSFYNNEISEKSEIFDDQFSVERPDGSNFTLKIRSTKLEDSAMYFCASRASGGLYEQYFGPGTRLTVT.